Listed here are 12 T cell receptor beta chains from one sample, sequenced in a study of cytotoxic CD8 clonotypes in ibrutinib-treated CLL. The data were produced by immunoSEQ multiplex PCR, yet TCRdb's version contains in-frame clones alone and is incomplete. The profile covers 100,000 or so clones, with 58% appearing a single time and 37% taken by the ten largest. Sequencing was performed on PBMCs, taken after 24 months of ibrutinib treatment. These TCRs come from a human donor with chronic lymphocytic leukemia.

The gene calls are TRBV2 and TRBJ1-2, with 8 bases fitting TRBD1. Germline CDR1 is SNHLY and CDR2 is FYNNEI. This CDR3 has 13 amino acids. Trimming removed 5 bases from V and 12 bases from J; junction bases left unmatched: 11. CDR3 nucleotide sequence: TGTGCCAGCAGTATAAAACAGGGGGAACTCCACACCTTC. Translation: CASSIKQGELHTF.

The chain has TRBV19 and TRBJ2-5; perhaps TRBD1 as D (6 bases). The V gene's germline CDR1 is LNHDA and CDR2 SQIVND (reference sequence). Trimming pared 4 bases from V and 3 bases from J, leaving 15 bases between. The CDR3 is 15 residues long. Here the CDR3 DNA reads TGTGCCAGTAGTAAGCCAGGGGCAGCGGAAGAGACCCAGTACTTC. Amino acids: CASSKPGAAEETQYF.

This clone turned up a few times. The rearrangement links TRBV27 to TRBJ2-3; TRBD2 might be the D (5 bases). V was trimmed by 5 bases and J by 2 bases, leaving 8 bases between them. The length of the CDR3 is 13 residues. Germline V gene lookup returns CDR1 MNHEY and CDR2 SMNVEV (reference sequence). CDR3 loop: CASSSGYTDTQYF. CDR3 DNA: TGTGCCAGCAGTAGCGGATACACAGATACGCAGTATTTT.

This chain connects TRBV6-1 to TRBJ2-5; D remains unclear. The assigned J gene may be wrong: the sequence end matches TRBJ2-7 better. Germline lookup yields CDR1 MNHNS and CDR2 SASEGT. The CDR3 consists of 12 residues. CDR3 nucleotide sequence: TGTGCCAGCAGTGGGACGGTATACGAGCAGTACTTC. It translates to CASSGTVYEQYF.

V usage is TRBV29-1 and J usage is TRBJ2-5; perhaps TRBD1 as D (6 bases). Trimming took 5 bases from V and 3 from J, leaving 13 bases between them. The CDR3 has 13 residues. Germline CDR1 and CDR2: SQVTM and ANQGSEA. DNA for the CDR3: TGCAGCGTTACCGGACAGTCTAAAGAGACCCAGTACTTC. Amino acids: CSVTGQSKETQYF.

This clone is a singleton in its sample. The genes are TRBV5-1 and TRBJ1-1, with a tentative D call TRBD1 (5 bases). From germline, CDR1 is SGHRS and CDR2 YFSETQ. The V gene lost 3 bases and the J gene lost 3 bases, with 15 bases spanning the gap. The CDR3 extends over 15 amino acids. This chain's CDR3 is CASSSSQVGDTEAFF. CDR3 coding DNA: TGCGCCAGCAGCTCAAGCCAGGTGGGGGACACTGAAGCTTTCTTT.

The V and J genes are TRBV27 and TRBJ1-5, with a possible D match to TRBD1 (5 bases). The CDR3 spans 14 residues. Deletions cut 3 bases from V and 9 bases from J, with 15 bases between. Germline CDR1 is MNHEY and CDR2 is SMNVEV (reference sequence). The CDR3 sequence: CASSFDSSFGPQHF. In DNA form, the CDR3 reads TGTGCCAGCAGTTTCGACAGCAGCTTTGGGCCCCAGCATTTT.

This clone was picked up a small number of times. The chain employs TRBV6-1 and TRBJ2-5; D gene unclear. The CDR3 spans 14 residues. Trimming stripped 4 bases from V and 2 bases from J, with 11 bases between. Germline V gives CDR1 MNHNS, CDR2 SASEGT. The CDR3 reads CASSGGGSQETQYF. As DNA, the CDR3 is TGTGCCAGCAGTGGTGGCGGCTCTCAAGAGACCCAGTACTTC.

J is TRBJ1-3 and V is TRBV2; 8 nucleotides align to TRBD1. V dropped 6 bases and J dropped 3; count of bases not matched to a gene: 16. Germline V gene lookup returns CDR1 SNHLY and CDR2 FYNNEI. The CDR3 totals 18 residues. CDR3 DNA sequence: TGTGCCAGCAGGCCGCGAAGTACAACTGACAGGGGTGGAAACACCATATATTTT. Translating gives CASRPRSTTDRGGNTIYF.

The J gene is TRBJ2-5, the V gene TRBV29-1; possibly TRBD1 or TRBD2 for D (5 bases each). The CDR3 is made up of 14 amino acids. Trimming removed 4 bases at V and 2 bases at J, with 14 bases between. The germline V gene encodes CDR1 SQVTM and CDR2 ANQGSEA. CDR3 DNA: TGCAGCGTTGTCTGGGACCTTCGACAAGAGACCCAGTACTTC. This sequence encodes CSVVWDLRQETQYF.

The chain employs TRBV2 and TRBJ2-7, with 8 bases identical to TRBD1. From germline, CDR1 is SNHLY and CDR2 FYNNEI. The J segment lost 6 bases and the V segment lost 6 bases, leaving 10 bases of the junction unmatched. The CDR3 covers 14 residues. CDR3 nucleotide sequence: TGTGCCAGCAGCGCCATGGCTACAGGGGGCGAGCAGTACTTC. Its translation: CASSAMATGGEQYF.

The chain has TRBV19 and TRBJ1-2, with D possibly matching TRBD1 (5 bases). Trimming took off 5 bases at V and 1 base at J, with 11 bases between the two ends. Germline CDR1 is LNHDA and CDR2 is SQIVND (reference sequence). CDR3 length: 14 residues. The CDR3 loop is CASSGGLINYGYTF. The CDR3 coding sequence is TGTGCCAGTAGTGGGGGACTTATTAACTATGGCTACACCTTC.